The rows below give T cell receptor beta chains drawn from one sample of a study of blood T cell repertoires in COVID-19. Method: immunoSEQ multiplex PCR; TCRdb's copy keeps in-frame clones and lacks some. Of approximately 350,000 clones in the sample, roughly 90% were seen once. The specimen was peripheral blood. Source of these receptors: a woman aged 70-85 years with COVID-19, enrolled during active disease. Each CDR3 is given with its conserved first and last residue. The D gene is left open where the match is weak. The listing skips clone size in some rows; elsewhere it reads once, few, many or a size class.

D gene	clone size	V gene	J gene	CDR3 protein	CDR3 DNA
-	-	TRBV24-1	TRBJ1-5	CATSGDPRRGVDQPQHF	TGTGCCACCAGTGGGGATCCCAGGCGGGGGGTAGATCAGCCCCAGCATTTT
-	-	TRBV7-9	TRBJ1-4	CASSSVRGVYEKLFF	TGTGCCAGCAGCTCTGTCCGGGGGGTTTATGAAAAACTGTTTTTT
-	-	TRBV9	TRBJ2-1	CASSVGLASYNEQFF	TGTGCCAGCAGCGTAGGCCTAGCGTCCTACAATGAGCAGTTCTTC
-	-	TRBV29-1	TRBJ1-2	CSVDRVNPLVYGYTF	TGCAGCGTTGACAGGGTAAATCCGCTAGTCTATGGCTACACCTTC
-	-	TRBV7-8	TRBJ2-5	CASSLVQRAQETQYF	TGTGCCAGCAGCTTAGTCCAGCGGGCACAAGAGACCCAGTACTTC
-	-	TRBV30	TRBJ1-5	CASQRGSNQPQHF	TGTGCCTCTCAGCGGGGTAGCAATCAGCCCCAGCATTTT
TRBD1	-	TRBV5-4	TRBJ1-2	CASSFGTGDNYGYTF	TGTGCCAGCAGCTTTGGGACAGGGGATAACTATGGCTACACCTTC
-	-	TRBV7-9	TRBJ1-2	CASSPDKAHGYTF	TGTGCCAGCAGCCCCGACAAGGCCCATGGCTACACCTTC
-	-	TRBV9	TRBJ2-7	CASSVAGQGESYEQYF	TGTGCCAGCAGCGTAGCAGGTCAGGGCGAATCCTACGAGCAGTACTTC
-	-	TRBV5-4	TRBJ2-7	CASSFQGSYEQYF	TGTGCCAGCAGCTTTCAGGGATCCTACGAGCAGTACTTC
TRBD1	once	TRBV29-1	TRBJ1-1	CSVALTGATEAFF	TGCAGCGTCGCGCTGACAGGGGCCACTGAAGCTTTCTTT
TRBD2	-	TRBV9	TRBJ2-2	CASSVPGGGAGGELFF	TGTGCCAGCAGCGTCCCCGGCGGGGGGGCCGGCGGGGAGCTGTTTTTT
-	-	TRBV5-5	TRBJ1-2	CASSLDLPVYGYTF	TGTGCCAGCAGCTTGGATCTTCCAGTCTATGGCTACACCTTC
-	-	TRBV27	TRBJ1-2	CASSTSPGVYGYTF	TGTGCCAGCAGTACATCTCCGGGAGTCTATGGCTACACCTTC
-	-	TRBV3-1/TRBV3-2	TRBJ2-7	CASSPDSPYEQYF	TGTGCCAGCAGCCCTGACAGTCCCTACGAGCAGTACTTC
-	-	TRBV11-2	TRBJ2-7	CASSPSGEQYF	TGTGCCAGCAGCCCCTCGGGGGAGCAGTACTTC
TRBD2	-	TRBV4-3	TRBJ2-3	CASSQRAGGRSDTQYF	TGCGCCAGCAGCCAACGGGCGGGGGGGCGATCAGATACGCAGTATTTT
-	-	TRBV24-1	TRBJ1-2	CATSDPSGNGYTF	TGTGCCACCAGTGACCCCTCAGGGAATGGCTACACCTTC
TRBD2	-	TRBV14	TRBJ2-1	CASSRTSGSYNEQFF	TGTGCCAGCAGCCGAACTAGCGGGAGTTACAATGAGCAGTTCTTC
-	once	TRBV9	TRBJ1-5	CASSVAGGEPQHF	TGTGCCAGCAGCGTAGCCGGGGGGGAGCCCCAGCATTTT
-	once	TRBV5-4	TRBJ2-3	CASSQGVGTDTQYF	TGTGCCAGCAGCCAGGGTGTCGGGACAGATACGCAGTATTTT
TRBD1	-	TRBV10-3	TRBJ1-6	CAISGDRENSPLHF	TGTGCCATCAGTGGGGACAGGGAGAATTCACCCCTCCACTTT
-	-	TRBV4-2	TRBJ2-5	CASSHSAGGGAETQYF	TGTGCCAGCAGCCATTCTGCGGGCGGGGGCGCAGAGACCCAGTACTTC
-	-	TRBV19	TRBJ1-5	CASSTGHTTNQPQHF	TGTGCCAGTAGTACTGGGCATACCACCAATCAGCCCCAGCATTTT
TRBD1	-	TRBV7-2	TRBJ1-1	CASSPRTGPEAFF	TGTGCCAGCAGCCCAAGGACAGGGCCTGAAGCTTTCTTT
TRBD1	-	TRBV6-4	TRBJ2-7	CASSDSTGWDRVPNDHEQYF	TGTGCCAGCAGTGACTCGACGGGATGGGACAGGGTACCGAACGACCACGAGCAGTACTTC
TRBD1	few	TRBV7-2	TRBJ2-1	CASSSGQGSYNEQFF	TGTGCCAGCAGCTCGGGACAGGGCTCCTACAATGAGCAGTTCTTC
TRBD2	-	TRBV5-1	TRBJ2-3	CASSLSGGSDTQYF	TGCGCCAGCAGCTTGTCGGGGGGAAGTGATACGCAGTATTTT
TRBD1	-	TRBV2	TRBJ1-2	CASSTDRGGYGYTF	TGTGCCAGCAGTACCGACAGGGGAGGCTATGGCTACACCTTC
-	-	TRBV4-1	TRBJ1-3	CASSQGTTYSGNTIYF	TGCGCCAGCAGCCAGGGGACAACCTACTCTGGAAACACCATATATTTT
-	once	TRBV13	TRBJ2-7	CASSPTEGQQYF	TGTGCCAGCAGCCCGACGGAGGGGCAACAGTACTTC
TRBD2	-	TRBV6-5	TRBJ2-7	CASRPPAGGPYEQYF	TGTGCCAGCAGGCCCCCAGCGGGGGGTCCCTACGAGCAGTACTTC
TRBD1	-	TRBV6-5	TRBJ1-1	CASRRGLKTEAFF	TGTGCCAGCAGAAGGGGGCTTAAGACTGAAGCTTTCTTT
TRBD1	few	TRBV7-2	TRBJ2-6	CASSSDRAGANVLTF	TGTGCCAGCAGCTCTGACAGGGCCGGGGCCAACGTCCTGACTTTC
-	-	TRBV7-2	TRBJ1-1	CASSWDHRAETEAFF	TGTGCCAGCAGCTGGGACCACAGGGCGGAGACTGAAGCTTTCTTT
-	once	TRBV6-6	TRBJ1-2	CASSYSGQAYGYTF	TGTGCCAGCAGTTACTCGGGGCAGGCCTATGGCTACACCTTC
-	-	TRBV7-9	TRBJ2-7	CASSHPGVPYEQYF	TGTGCCAGCAGCCATCCGGGGGTGCCTTACGAGCAGTACTTC
TRBD1	-	TRBV2	TRBJ2-7	CASRASTGAHHEQYF	TGTGCCAGCAGGGCCTCGACAGGGGCCCACCACGAGCAGTACTTC
-	-	TRBV7-9	TRBJ2-1	CASSLAFNEQFF	TGTGCCAGCAGCTTAGCCTTCAATGAGCAGTTCTTC
-	-	TRBV4-3	TRBJ1-4	CASSQDRGLATNEKLFF	TGCGCCAGCAGCCAAGATCGGGGTCTTGCAACTAATGAAAAACTGTTTTTT
-	-	TRBV12-3/TRBV12-4	TRBJ1-2	CASSLTGNYGYTF	TGTGCCAGCAGCTTAACCGGGAACTATGGCTACACCTTC
-	-	TRBV19	TRBJ1-1	CASSISLGQMNTEAFF	TGTGCCAGTAGTATCAGTCTCGGACAGATGAACACTGAAGCTTTCTTT
-	few	TRBV9	TRBJ2-3	CASSPGGADTQYF	TGTGCCAGCAGCCCTGGGGGGGCCGATACGCAGTATTTT
TRBD1	-	TRBV30	TRBJ1-4	CACTRTGGEKLFF	TGTGCCTGTACCCGGACAGGGGGAGAAAAACTGTTTTTT
-	-	TRBV2	TRBJ2-7	CASSGTGNHEQYF	TGTGCCAGCAGTGGAACAGGGAACCACGAGCAGTACTTC
TRBD1	-	TRBV5-1	TRBJ1-1	CASTGGARTEAFF	TGCGCCAGCACAGGGGGCGCGAGGACTGAAGCTTTCTTT
-	-	TRBV4-1	TRBJ2-1	CASSQDPKQGNEQFF	TGCGCCAGCAGCCAAGATCCGAAGCAGGGCAATGAGCAGTTCTTC
-	-	TRBV6-6	TRBJ2-3	CASSYSTGDTQYF	TGTGCCAGCAGTTACTCGACAGGAGATACGCAGTATTTT
TRBD1	-	TRBV2	TRBJ1-6	CATVGDSLNSPLHF	TGTGCCACCGTCGGGGACAGCCTAAATTCACCCCTCCACTTT
-	-	TRBV2	TRBJ2-1	CASSEVSSSYNEQFF	TGTGCCAGCAGTGAAGTGTCCAGCTCCTACAATGAGCAGTTCTTC
-	-	TRBV20-1	TRBJ2-7	CSASRDEQYF	TGCAGTGCTAGTCGCGACGAGCAGTACTTC
-	-	TRBV12-3/TRBV12-4	TRBJ2-7	CASSFAVGEQYF	TGTGCCAGCAGTTTCGCGGTAGGCGAGCAGTACTTC
-	-	TRBV24-1	TRBJ1-6	CATAAGNNSPLHF	TGTGCCACCGCGGCAGGGAATAATTCACCCCTCCACTTT
TRBD1	-	TRBV12-5	TRBJ1-1	CASGPDRGSEAFF	TGTGCTAGTGGCCCGGACAGGGGTAGTGAAGCTTTCTTT